This T cell receptor (beta chain) was sequenced for a study of cytotoxic CD8 clonotypes in ibrutinib-treated CLL. Overall study results and limits: Higher clonality was seen at ibrutinib response and a return toward baseline at progression.

This CDR3 has 14 amino acids. Germline V lookup: CDR1 SQVTM, CDR2 ANQGSEA. The V gene end was trimmed by 5 bases and the J gene end by 13 bases; junction bases not matched to a gene: 16. To note about this clone: Its antigen remains unknown.

Depths of 1 in 200,000 to 1 in 1 million T cells were the sequencing target. The repertoire was sequenced with immunoSEQ multiplex PCR; TCRdb's copy has only in-frame clones and lacks some. This table has more than 200,000 clones, roughly 74% appearing once. Source: PBMCs, taken after 24 months of ibrutinib treatment. The chain has TRBV29-1 and TRBJ1-2; TRBD1 aligns across 10 bases. The TCR comes from a human donor with chronic lymphocytic leukemia. In nucleotides, the CDR3 is TGCAGCGTTCCCCCCCTCGGGACAGGGGTGATTCCCACCTTC. Its protein product is CSVPPLGTGVIPTF. Complete variable domain (other parts from reference TRBV29-1 and TRBJ1-2): SAVISQKPSRDICQRGTSLTIQCQVDSQVTMMFWYRQQPGQSLTLIATANQGSEATYESGFVIDKFPISRPNLTFSTLTVSNMSPEDSSIYLCSVPPLGTGVIPTFGSGTRLTVV.